This TCR beta chain was sequenced for a study of naive and memory T cell subsets. Unmatched junction bases numbered 9, after V lost 3 bases and J lost 0 bases. The CDR3 is 18 residues long. From germline, CDR1 is DFQATT and CDR2 SNEGSKA (reference sequence). A UMI-containing oligonucleotide was joined by 3' ligation to the TCR cDNA template. Amplification of ligated cDNA took four PCR rounds with SP2 and nested alpha and beta constant primers. TCRdb analysed the 5' RACE reads with MiXCR anew, one entry per CDR3 protein. The data hold roughly 30,000 distinct CDR3 sequences, with approximately 15% observed a single time. This clonotype showed up many times.

The V and J genes are TRBV20-1 and TRBJ2-6; 9 bases line up with TRBD2. This sequence originates from a female donor in good health. CDR3 sequence reads: CSASAGGTASSGANVLTF. In nucleotides, the CDR3 is TGCAGTGCTAGTGCGGGGGGGACGGCGAGCTCTGGGGCCAACGTCCTGACTTTC.